The 23 T cell receptor beta chains below all came from one sample that was sequenced in a study of blood T cell repertoires in COVID-19. Clones were read by immunoSEQ multiplex PCR, and TCRdb kept only the in-frame ones, dropping some. The sample carries fewer than 200,000 clones, more than 75% recorded once. Sequenced: peripheral blood. The source of these receptors is a man aged 35-49 years with active or convalescent COVID-19.

The V and J genes are TRBV6-1 and TRBJ1-5; D gene ambiguous. The CDR3 loop spans 14 amino acids. The V and J ends lost 0 bases and 3 bases respectively, with 6 bases between them. Germline V lookup: CDR1 MNHNS, CDR2 SASEGT. The CDR3 reads CASSEAAINQPQHF. CDR3 nucleotides: TGTGCCAGCAGTGAAGCAGCGATCAATCAGCCCCAGCATTTT.

This sequence joins TRBV6-4 and TRBJ2-5; 8 nucleotides line up with TRBD1. After removal of 7 bases from V and 5 bases from J, the junction contained 3 bases not matched to a gene. In germline, CDR1 is MRHNA, CDR2 SNTAGT. The length of the CDR3 is 12 residues. The CDR3 DNA is TGTGCCAGCAAGGACAGGGCGGAGACCCAGTACTTC. Amino acid sequence: CASKDRAETQYF.

This clone appeared a single time. The chain joins TRBV5-1 to TRBJ2-1; 7 bases are shared with TRBD1. The CDR3 contains 16 residues. The germline CDR1 and CDR2 sequences are SGHRS and YFSETQ. Germline trimming cut 4 bases from V and 0 bases from J; bases unmatched to any gene: 7. As DNA, the CDR3 is TGCGCCAGCAGCATGGGGCCAGGGGGCTCCTACAATGAGCAGTTCTTC. It yields the protein CASSMGPGGSYNEQFF. The whole variable domain, remainder taken from reference TRBV5-1 and TRBJ2-1, is KAGVTQTPRYLIKTRGQQVTLSCSPISGHRSVSWYQQTPGQGLQFLFEYFSETQRNKGNFPGRFSGRQFSNSRSEMNVSTLELGDSALYLCASSMGPGGSYNEQFFGPGTRLTVL.

The rearrangement joins TRBV7-9 to TRBJ2-1, with D unclear. The ends were cut back, 5 bases at V and 6 bases at J, with 23 bases in the middle. Germline lookup yields CDR1 SEHNR and CDR2 FQNEAQ (reference sequence). The CDR3 sequence is 17 residues long. The CDR3 protein is CASSLTSGPFYTNEQFF. The CDR3 bases are TGTGCCAGCAGCCTCACGTCGGGTCCTTTCTATACCAATGAGCAGTTCTTC.

This rearrangement joins TRBV19 to TRBJ1-6; 8 bases fit TRBD1. Germline CDR1 and CDR2: LNHDA and SQIVND (reference sequence). The CDR3 sequence is 16 residues long. V lost 2 bases and J lost 4; bases outside the gene matches: 4. The CDR3, as DNA: TGTGCCAGTAGTATAAGACAGGGGCAGTATAATTCACCCCTCCACTTT. Translation: CASSIRQGQYNSPLHF.

The rearrangement uses TRBV6-2 or TRBV6-3 and TRBJ2-7; D is unresolved. V lost 5 bases, J lost 2 bases, and 4 bases lay in between. CDR3 length equals 11 residues. Germline V gives CDR1 MNHEY, CDR2 SVGEGT. In nucleotides, the CDR3 is TGTGCCAGCAGTCGTACCTACGAGCAGTACTTC. Translation gives CASSRTYEQYF.

The genes are TRBV19 and TRBJ1-5, with unresolved D. Trimming took off 3 bases at V and 0 bases at J, with 9 bases between the two ends. The germline CDR1 and CDR2 sequences are LNHDA and SQIVND (reference sequence). This CDR3 comprises 15 residues. CDR3 bases: TGTGCCAGTAGTATCAAGCAGGTTAGCAATCAGCCCCAGCATTTT. It translates to CASSIKQVSNQPQHF.

The gene calls are TRBV24-1 and TRBJ1-2; TRBD1 matches 10 bases. The CDR3 loop spans 17 amino acids. Germline values: CDR1 KGHDR, CDR2 SFDVKD. J was trimmed by 7 bases and V by 4 bases; bases with no gene match: 14. CDR3 region: CATSDSTGQGVISGYTF. CDR3 in DNA: TGTGCCACCAGTGACTCGACAGGACAGGGGGTAATAAGTGGCTACACCTTC.

The rearrangement uses TRBV10-3 and TRBJ2-2, with D perhaps TRBD2 (6 bases). The CDR3 is made up of 13 amino acids. The germline V gene has CDR1 ENHRY and CDR2 SYGVKD. The V and J ends lost 0 bases and 7 bases respectively, with 6 bases between them. The CDR3 sequence: CAISESGGGELFF. As DNA, the CDR3 is TGTGCCATCAGTGAGTCCGGGGGCGGGGAGCTGTTTTTT.

This rearrangement joins TRBV7-6 to TRBJ2-1; 9 nucleotides align to TRBD1. The germline V gene has CDR1 SGHVS and CDR2 FNYEAQ. The CDR3 contains 14 residues. Losses at the gene ends were 5 bases for V and 7 bases for J; bases not matched to a gene: 6. The CDR3 nucleotides read TGTGCCAGCAGCCCCGGGACAGGGCAAAATGAGCAGTTCTTC. Its translation: CASSPGTGQNEQFF. The variable domain in full, with the rest retrieved from reference TRBV7-6 and TRBJ2-1, is GAGVSQSPRYKVTKRGQDVALRCDPISGHVSLYWYRQALGQGPEFLTYFNYEAQQDKSGLPNDRFSAERPEGSISTLTIQRTEQRDSAMYRCASSPGTGQNEQFFGPGTRLTVL.

This chain uses TRBV19 with TRBJ2-2; 10 nucleotides align to TRBD1. CDR1 is LNHDA and CDR2 is SQIVND in the germline V gene (reference sequence). V lost 3 bases and J lost 6; bases outside the gene matches: 4. CDR3 size: 15 residues. CDR3 sequence: CASSMGTGAPGELFF. CDR3 in DNA: TGTGCCAGTAGTATGGGGACAGGGGCCCCCGGGGAGCTGTTTTTT.

V is TRBV7-2 and J is TRBJ2-3, with a possible D match to TRBD1 (6 bases). The CDR3 has 17 residues. Germline V CDR1 and CDR2: SGHTA, FQGNSA. Trimming removed 1 base at V and 0 bases at J, with 14 bases between. CDR3 coding DNA: TGTGCCAGCAGCTTAGGAAGGGGCAGGGGAAGCACAGATACGCAGTATTTT. Translating it yields CASSLGRGRGSTDTQYF.

The CDR3 nucleotides read TGTGCCAGCAGCCCAGGGACACAGGACAGGGCTTTCTTT. Its protein is CASSPGTQDRAFF. V is TRBV7-9 and J is TRBJ1-1; 7 bases fit TRBD1. The J segment lost 11 bases and the V segment lost 5 bases, leaving 11 bases of the junction unmatched. The CDR3 contains 13 residues. Germline CDR1 is SEHNR and CDR2 is FQNEAQ (reference sequence).

J is TRBJ2-7 and V is TRBV5-5, with 9 bases aligning to TRBD1. The CDR3 totals 14 residues. Germline-derived CDR1 and CDR2 are SGHKS and YYEKEE (reference sequence). Trimming cost V 3 bases and J 6 bases; bases outside gene matches: 7. The CDR3 sequence: CASSSPGQGSEQYF. CDR3 bases: TGTGCCAGCAGCTCCCCGGGACAGGGTTCCGAGCAGTACTTC.

The chain links TRBV2 to TRBJ1-2, with D tentatively TRBD1 (5 bases). Trimming removed 4 bases at V and 4 bases at J, with 10 bases between. The CDR3 consists of 13 residues. Per germline, CDR1 SNHLY and CDR2 FYNNEI. The CDR3 sequence is CASSAQGGYGYTF. CDR3 nucleotides: TGTGCCAGCAGTGCGCAGGGCGGCTATGGCTACACCTTC.

V gene TRBV28 combines with J gene TRBJ1-4, with 9 bases matching TRBD1. Germline values: CDR1 MDHEN, CDR2 SYDVKM. The CDR3 runs to 18 residues. J gave up 3 bases and V 10 bases, and 18 bases lay outside the gene matches. CDR3 protein: CATASTGTGRQANEKLFF. The CDR3 DNA sequence: TGTGCCACCGCGTCCACCGGGACAGGGAGGCAGGCTAATGAAAAACTGTTTTTT.

For this clone: The junction departs from the called germline gene at one end, perhaps through a read error. Other DNA sequences in the same sample also yield this CDR3. This chain connects TRBV6-5 to TRBJ1-1, with D maybe TRBD1 (6 bases). The CDR3 covers 15 residues. Germline V lookup: CDR1 MNHEY, CDR2 SVGAGI. The CDR3 DNA reads TGTGCTAGCAGGATTTACAGGGCCCGGAACACTGAAGCTTTCTTT. As protein: CASRIYRARNTEAFF.

This clone was found once. V usage is TRBV28 and J usage is TRBJ2-3, with D tentatively TRBD2 (7 bases). Looked up from germline, CDR1 is MDHEN and CDR2 is SYDVKM. The CDR3 spans 14 residues. Trimming took off 8 bases at V and 0 bases at J, with 12 bases between the two ends. CDR3 sequence: CASAGAGSTDTQYF. In nucleotides, the CDR3 is TGTGCCAGCGCGGGGGCAGGTAGCACAGATACGCAGTATTTT.

V is TRBV5-6 and J is TRBJ2-7; D perhaps matches TRBD2 (5 bases). Germline V CDR1 and CDR2: SGHDT, YYEEEE. V shed 4 bases and J shed 0 bases, with 17 bases lying between them. CDR3 length equals 16 residues. The CDR3 DNA sequence: TGTGCCAGCAGCACAAAAGCGCCGGGAATCTCCTACGAGCAGTACTTC. Protein: CASSTKAPGISYEQYF.

J is TRBJ2-1 and V is TRBV20-1; TRBD2 agrees at 11 bases. Germline V gives CDR1 DFQATT, CDR2 SNEGSKA (reference sequence). Trimming cost V 3 bases and J 12 bases; bases outside gene matches: 10. This CDR3 is 14 amino acids long. The CDR3 reads CSASLLAGVLRQFF. Here the CDR3 DNA reads TGCAGTGCTAGTCTACTAGCGGGAGTTTTAAGGCAGTTCTTC.

V and J are TRBV6-5 and TRBJ2-5; 10 positions match TRBD2. V lost 5 bases, J lost 7 bases, and 10 bases stayed unmatched. Germline V CDR1 and CDR2: MNHEY, SVGAGI. The CDR3 is 15 amino acids. This CDR3 is CASSLSGTSAGTQYF. The DNA of the CDR3 is TGTGCCAGCAGTCTCTCCGGGACTAGCGCTGGGACCCAGTACTTC.

The chain carries TRBV5-1 and TRBJ1-3, with D unresolved. Germline CDR1 SGHRS, CDR2 YFSETQ. CDR3 length: 16 amino acids. Trimming removed 4 bases at V and 0 bases at J, with 14 bases between. CDR3: CASSLELTRSGNTIYF. The CDR3 DNA is TGCGCCAGCAGCCTGGAACTGACACGCTCTGGAAACACCATATATTTT. The variable domain in full, completed from reference TRBV5-1 and TRBJ1-3, reads KAGVTQTPRYLIKTRGQQVTLSCSPISGHRSVSWYQQTPGQGLQFLFEYFSETQRNKGNFPGRFSGRQFSNSRSEMNVSTLELGDSALYLCASSLELTRSGNTIYFGEGSWLTVV.

This clone turned up a few times. The rearrangement links TRBV4-2 to TRBJ1-3, with unresolved D. This CDR3 has 16 amino acids. V gave up 1 base and J gave up 0 bases, with 10 bases separating them. Germline assignment: CDR1 LGHNA and CDR2 YNFKEQ. CDR3 amino acids: CASSQAQSSSGNTIYF. CDR3 in DNA: TGTGCCAGCAGCCAAGCACAGTCAAGCTCTGGAAACACCATATATTTT.